A single sample is the source of the 20 T cell receptor beta chains below, sequenced in a study of blood T cell repertoires in COVID-19. Sequencing used immunoSEQ multiplex PCR; TCRdb keeps in-frame clones, though not all of them. In the table there are approximately 50,000 clones, roughly 83% of which are singletons. The sample comprised peripheral blood. The receptors originated from a woman aged 80 or over with acute or convalescent COVID-19.

This chain uses TRBV3-1 (or the pseudogene TRBV3-2) with TRBJ2-3; 7 bases match TRBD2. CDR3 size: 18 residues. CDR1 and CDR2 (germline): LGHDT, YNNKEL (reference sequence). The trim removed 0 bases at V and 7 bases at J, leaving 16 bases unmatched. The CDR3 reads CASSQEIRGSGIKYTQYF. The CDR3 DNA sequence: TGTGCCAGCAGCCAAGAAATACGAGGGAGCGGGATCAAATATACGCAGTATTTT.

The rearrangement links TRBV2 to TRBJ1-2, with 10 bases aligning to TRBD1. Germline V gives CDR1 SNHLY, CDR2 FYNNEI. Trimming at V came to 6 bases and at J to 5 bases, leaving 9 bases not matched to a gene. The CDR3 sequence is 15 residues long. The CDR3 spells CASRAGTGDHYGYTF. CDR3 nucleotide sequence: TGTGCCAGCAGAGCCGGGACAGGGGACCATTATGGCTACACCTTC.

The chain recombines TRBV9 with TRBJ2-2; D is possibly TRBD2 (6 bases). V lost 5 bases, J lost 3 bases, and 14 bases lay in between. CDR3 length equals 15 residues. CDR1 and CDR2 from the germline V gene are SGDLS and YYNGEE. DNA of the CDR3: TGTGCCAGCAGTCATCGGGGGTCGGACACCGGGGAGCTGTTTTTT. Its translation: CASSHRGSDTGELFF.

Only one count was recorded for this clone. The chain employs TRBV15 and TRBJ2-3; D is unclear. CDR3 length equals 16 residues. Germline V gene data show CDR1 as LNHNV and CDR2 as YYDKDF (reference sequence). Between the trimmed V and J ends, which lost 3 bases and 0 bases, there was a span of 13 bases. The CDR3 loop is CATSSSTRLSTDTQYF. The CDR3 nucleotides read TGTGCCACCAGCAGCTCGACACGTCTTAGCACAGATACGCAGTATTTT.

This chain links TRBV12-3 or TRBV12-4 with TRBJ2-7; possibly TRBD1 for D (6 bases). This CDR3 contains 13 residues. V shed 6 bases and J shed 1 base, with 10 bases lying between them. CDR3 in DNA: TGTGCCAGCAGATCAACAGGGTCCTACGAGCAGTACTTC. Translating it yields CASRSTGSYEQYF.

The CDR3 region is CAISPRQGTDTQYF. The CDR3 coding sequence is TGTGCCATCAGTCCCCGACAGGGCACAGATACGCAGTATTTT. The rearrangement joins TRBV10-3 to TRBJ2-3; TRBD1 is a possible D gene (6 bases). V was pared by 5 bases and J by 1 base, with 10 bases between. The germline gives CDR1 ENHRY, CDR2 SYGVKD. The CDR3 contains 14 residues.

This chain connects TRBV6-5 to TRBJ1-1; 12 bases align to TRBD1. CDR1 and CDR2 (germline): MNHEY, SVGAGI. V dropped 6 bases and J dropped 4; count of bases not matched to a gene: 3. This CDR3 region has 14 residues. The CDR3 sequence: CASRRDRGLTEAFF. CDR3 nucleotide sequence: TGTGCCAGCAGAAGGGACAGGGGGCTCACTGAAGCTTTCTTT.

The CDR3 DNA reads TGTGCCAGCAGCTTAGTTGTAACAGGGAGTCCCTCTGGAAACACCATATATTTT. Translation: CASSLVVTGSPSGNTIYF. V gene TRBV7-2 combines with J gene TRBJ1-3; D perhaps matches TRBD1 (6 bases). The CDR3 is made up of 18 amino acids. Trimming removed 1 base from V and 0 bases from J, with 16 bases in between. Germline CDR1 reads SGHTA; CDR2 reads FQGNSA. Combining the CDR3 with reference TRBV7-2 and TRBJ1-3 gives the whole variable domain GAGVSQSPSNKVTEKGKDVELRCDPISGHTALYWYRQSLGQGLEFLIYFQGNSAPDKSGLPSDRFSAERTGGSVSTLTIQRTQQEDSAVYLCASSLVVTGSPSGNTIYFGEGSWLTVV.

The chain uses TRBV2 and TRBJ1-5; D is unclear. There are 13 residues in the CDR3. V dropped 2 bases and J dropped 5 bases, with 7 bases sitting between them. Looked up from germline, CDR1 is SNHLY and CDR2 is FYNNEI. The CDR3 spells CASSESGYQPQHF. The DNA of the CDR3 is TGTGCCAGCAGTGAATCGGGGTATCAGCCCCAGCATTTT.

This chain uses TRBV29-1 with TRBJ1-4; D is uncertain. Between the trimmed V and J ends, which lost 1 base and 8 bases, there was a span of 5 bases. CDR3 length equals 11 residues. CDR1 and CDR2 from the germline V gene are SQVTM and ANQGSEA. The CDR3 DNA reads TGCAGCGTTGAAGGGAGAGAAAAACTGTTTTTT. Translating it yields CSVEGREKLFF.

This clone was detected a few times. The chain carries TRBV7-8 and TRBJ2-1; 12 nucleotides match TRBD2. The CDR3 consists of 15 residues. The germline CDR1 and CDR2 sequences are SGHVS and FQNEAQ. Trimming removed 6 bases from V and 9 bases from J; junction bases left unmatched: 9. CDR3 DNA sequence: TGTGCCAGCAGGAATTCTAGCGGGAGGGCAAGTGAGCAGTTCTTC. It specifies CASRNSSGRASEQFF.

The rearrangement links TRBV10-3 to TRBJ2-2; weak D call: TRBD1 (6 bases). CDR3 length equals 14 residues. CDR1 ENHRY and CDR2 SYGVKD come from the germline V gene. Trimming took 9 bases from V and 2 from J, leaving 13 bases between them. The CDR3 is CAMGAWGNTGELFF. The DNA for the CDR3 is TGTGCCATGGGGGCCTGGGGTAACACCGGGGAGCTGTTTTTT.

In this sample, this clone turned up a few times. The chain joins TRBV18 to TRBJ1-5, with TRBD1 matching over 8 bases. Germline V gene lookup returns CDR1 KGHSH and CDR2 LQKENI. This CDR3 spans 14 amino acids. The trim removed 5 bases at V and 1 base at J, leaving 1 base unmatched. The CDR3 DNA follows: TGTGCCAGCTCAGGGACAGGCAGCAATCAGCCCCAGCATTTT. Translating it yields CASSGTGSNQPQHF.

The V and J genes are TRBV3-1 (or the pseudogene TRBV3-2) and TRBJ1-3, with a possible D match to TRBD1 (5 bases). The CDR3 length is 13 residues. Germline CDR1 LGHDT, CDR2 YNNKEL (reference sequence). V dropped 2 bases and J dropped 4 bases, with 6 bases sitting between them. The CDR3 region is CASSQPGGNTIYF. In DNA form, the CDR3 reads TGTGCCAGCAGCCAACCAGGGGGAAACACCATATATTTT.

J is TRBJ2-7 and V is TRBV2; 10 nucleotides match TRBD2. Trimming took 7 bases from V and 4 from J; bases not matched to a gene: 1. The CDR3 length is 12 residues. The V gene's germline CDR1 is SNHLY and CDR2 FYNNEI. The CDR3 nucleotides read TGTGCCAGCACTAGCGGGAGTTACGAGCAGTACGTC. Amino acid sequence: CASTSGSYEQYV.

The chain links TRBV14 to TRBJ2-1, with unresolved D. CDR1 and CDR2 from the germline V gene are SGHDN and FVKESK. This CDR3 has 16 residues. The V end lost 0 bases, the J end lost 4 bases, and 13 bases lay between the germline ends. For the CDR3, the DNA is TGTGCCAGCAGCCAAGATGCCCTGATTCAGTACAATGAGCAGTTCTTC. This codes for CASSQDALIQYNEQFF.

This clone was found once. V usage is TRBV27 and J usage is TRBJ2-3; 11 nucleotides align to TRBD1. V was pared by 6 bases and J by 6 bases, with 5 bases of the junction left unmatched. The germline V gene has CDR1 MNHEY and CDR2 SMNVEV (reference sequence). CDR3 length equals 14 residues. CDR3 in amino acids: CASRRTGGEDTQYF. For the CDR3, the DNA is TGTGCCAGCAGAAGGACAGGGGGCGAGGATACGCAGTATTTT.

The chain is built from TRBV28 and TRBJ1-6; D possibly corresponds to TRBD1 (5 bases). V was cut by 6 bases and J by 0 bases, with 18 bases left in between. Per the germline V gene, CDR1 is MDHEN and CDR2 is SYDVKM. This CDR3 region has 18 residues. The CDR3 region has the DNA TGTGCCAGCAGGCGCTTAGACAGTGCGAACTCCTATAATTCACCCCTCCACTTT. Protein product: CASRRLDSANSYNSPLHF.

This chain links TRBV5-1 with TRBJ2-2, with 7 positions matching TRBD2. The CDR3 has 16 amino acids. V was pared by 4 bases and J by 0 bases, with 6 bases of the junction left unmatched. Germline V gene sequence: CDR1 SGHRS, CDR2 YFSETQ. DNA for the CDR3: TGCGCCAGCAGCCTCTCGAGCGGGGCGAACACCGGGGAGCTGTTTTTT. This gives the protein CASSLSSGANTGELFF.

The CDR3 nucleotides are TGTGCCAGCAGTTCTCAGGGGTCGGGGAATGAAAAACTGTTTTTT. Translated, it gives CASSSQGSGNEKLFF. The genes are TRBV28 and TRBJ1-4; a possible D gene is TRBD1 (6 bases). V lost 4 bases and J 5 bases, leaving 14 bases between the germline ends. The CDR3 has 15 residues. Germline V gene lookup returns CDR1 MDHEN and CDR2 SYDVKM. Looking up the rest from reference TRBV28 and TRBJ1-4 gives the full variable domain: DVKVTQSSRYLVKRTGEKVFLECVQDMDHENMFWYRQDPGLGLRLIYFSYDVKMKEKGDIPEGYSVSREKKERFSLILESASTNQTSMYLCASSSQGSGNEKLFFGSGTQLSVL.